These 22 T cell receptor beta chains originate from one sample sequenced in a study of T cells in Graves' hyperthyroidism and ophthalmopathy. The TCR beta CDR3 regions underwent amplification using RNA transcripts as the source. Researchers ran a first-round RT-PCR on the TCR CDR3 using the HTBI primer set. TCRdb passed the multiplex PCR reads through MiXCR, listing each CDR3 protein once. The table includes some 340,000 distinct CDR3 sequences, roughly 13% detected once. Sequenced: blood. The origin of the receptors is a woman between 40 and 55 years old with Graves' ophthalmopathy.

This clonotype came up many times. The chain has TRBV28 and TRBJ1-5; D gene uncertain. CDR1 and CDR2 from the germline V gene are MDHEN and SYDVKM. The V gene lost 6 bases and the J gene lost 3 bases, with 15 bases spanning the gap. The CDR3 runs to 15 residues. The DNA of the CDR3 is TGTGCCAGCAGGCCGTCGCGGCAGGCCAATCAGCCCCAGCATTTT. Encoded protein: CASRPSRQANQPQHF. Supplemented by reference TRBV28 and TRBJ1-5, the full variable domain reads DVKVTQSSRYLVKRTGEKVFLECVQDMDHENMFWYRQDPGLGLRLIYFSYDVKMKEKGDIPEGYSVSREKKERFSLILESASTNQTSMYLCASRPSRQANQPQHFGDGTRLSIL.

This clonotype was seen repeatedly, ten times or more. For the CDR3, the DNA is TGTGCCAGCAGCTTAACCCGCGATTCCTACGAGCAGTACTTC. Its translation: CASSLTRDSYEQYF. This chain connects TRBV7-2 to TRBJ2-7; D unclear. The V gene lost 2 bases and the J gene lost 1 base, with 9 bases spanning the gap. This CDR3 region has 14 residues. Germline V gene sequence: CDR1 SGHTA, CDR2 FQGNSA.

This clonotype was found many times. J is TRBJ2-1 and V is TRBV2; D perhaps matches TRBD1 (6 bases). Germline V gene lookup returns CDR1 SNHLY and CDR2 FYNNEI. CDR3 length: 12 residues. The V end was cut by 6 bases, the J end by 10 bases, with 13 bases between. CDR3 region: CASSTGPGEQFF. CDR3 bases: TGTGCCAGCAGCACAGGGCCGGGCGAGCAGTTCTTC.

Concerning this clonotype: A much more abundant neighbour one base away suggests this may be a read error. This rearrangement joins TRBV20-1 to TRBJ2-7; no definite D call. Germline values: CDR1 DFQATT, CDR2 SNEGSKA (reference sequence). The CDR3 extends over 12 amino acids. The chain's CDR3 is CSAEDTPYEQHF. In nucleotides, the CDR3 is TGCAGTGCCGAAGACACACCCTACGAGCAGCACTTC.

V usage is TRBV11-2 and J usage is TRBJ1-4; D call uncertain. Germline CDR1 SGHAT, CDR2 FQNNGV. V dropped 6 bases and J dropped 7 bases, with 21 bases sitting between them. The CDR3 length is 16 residues. The CDR3 here is CASRKSEGWEFEKLFF. The CDR3 region has the DNA TGTGCCAGCAGGAAGTCAGAAGGTTGGGAGTTTGAAAAACTGTTTTTT.

The V gene is TRBV20-1, the J gene TRBJ2-7; TRBD2 might be the D (5 bases). CDR1 and CDR2 (germline): DFQATT, SNEGSKA (reference sequence). Trimming left V 4 bases short and J 6 bases short, with 16 bases between. CDR3 size: 13 residues. CDR3 nucleotides: TGCAGTGCTACAGATTTGCTCGAGGGCGAGCAGTACTTC. Its translation is CSATDLLEGEQYF.

The chain couples TRBV14 to TRBJ2-5; 8 nucleotides agree with TRBD2. V lost 2 bases to trimming and J lost 4 bases; unmatched junction nucleotides: 6. Germline values: CDR1 SGHDN, CDR2 FVKESK. This CDR3 comprises 15 residues. The CDR3 region has the DNA TGTGCCAGCAGCCAAAACTGGCTAGCGGGAGAGACCCAGTACTTC. The encoded protein is CASSQNWLAGETQYF.

This clonotype was found many times. The chain combines TRBV2 with TRBJ1-2; D not certain. Trimming took off 10 bases at V and 7 bases at J, with 25 bases between the two ends. The CDR3 length is 15 residues. Germline-derived CDR1 and CDR2 are SNHLY and FYNNEI. CDR3 loop: CATTVQAGFYGGYTF. CDR3 bases: TGTGCCACCACGGTGCAGGCGGGGTTTTATGGTGGCTACACCTTC.

With respect to this clonotype: A junction end diverges from the germline sequence, so it may reflect a read error. The chain employs TRBV6-1 and TRBJ1-5; D gene ambiguous. The CDR3 sequence is 16 residues long. Looked up from germline, CDR1 is MNHNS and CDR2 is SASEGT. CDR3 region: CASSEVWRNSNQPRHF. In DNA, the CDR3 is TGTGCCAGCAGTGAAGTTTGGAGGAATAGCAATCAGCCCCGGCATTTT.

This clonotype was picked up many times. The gene calls are TRBV28 and TRBJ2-4, with D maybe TRBD1 (5 bases). Looked up from germline, CDR1 is MDHEN and CDR2 is SYDVKM. CDR3 length: 17 residues. The germline V and J ends were trimmed by 6 bases and 5 bases, with 23 bases remaining between them. CDR3 in amino acids: CASSTGPGFEGENIQYF. The CDR3 DNA reads as TGTGCCAGCAGCACGGGTCCTGGATTTGAAGGGGAAAACATTCAGTACTTC.

This sequence joins TRBV29-1 and TRBJ2-1; D uncertain. V was pared by 4 bases and J by 5 bases, with 12 bases between. The germline gives CDR1 SQVTM, CDR2 ANQGSEA. CDR3 length: 13 amino acids. The CDR3 coding sequence is TGCAGCGTTGGTATCAGGATCGACAATGAGCAGTTCTTC. Protein sequence: CSVGIRIDNEQFF.

The chain combines TRBV27 with TRBJ2-1, with D hard to call. The CDR3 extends over 14 amino acids. V lost 5 bases to trimming and J lost 9 bases, with 17 bases between them. CDR1 and CDR2 (germline): MNHEY, SMNVEV (reference sequence). CDR3 region: CASSGLPPHTEQFF. In DNA, the CDR3 is TGTGCCAGCAGTGGGCTACCTCCCCATACTGAGCAGTTCTTC.

This clonotype was seen ten or more times. The chain has TRBV19 and TRBJ1-1, with TRBD1 identical over 10 bases. CDR1 and CDR2 from the germline V gene are LNHDA and SQIVND (reference sequence). This CDR3 is built from 17 residues. The V gene end was trimmed by 3 bases and the J gene end by 1 base; junction bases not matched to a gene: 8. The CDR3 sequence: CASSIPRQGAKNTEAFF. Written as DNA, the CDR3 is TGTGCCAGTAGTATCCCTAGACAGGGGGCAAAGAACACTGAAGCTTTCTTT.

The rearrangement links TRBV5-4 to TRBJ2-5; the match to TRBD1 covers 7 bases. The germline gives CDR1 SGHNT, CDR2 YYREEE (reference sequence). This CDR3 spans 15 amino acids. The V segment lost 0 bases and the J segment 3 bases; nucleotides outside the gene matches: 5. CDR3 in DNA: TGTGCCAGCAGCTTGGCTCGGGACAGAAAAGAGACCCAGTACTTC. Protein product: CASSLARDRKETQYF.

A remark on this clonotype: Given a much more abundant clone one base away, this may be a read error. V and J are TRBV11-3 and TRBJ2-7; 9 positions agree with TRBD2. The J call may be incorrect, as the DNA end agrees better with TRBJ2-1. Germline V lookup: CDR1 SGHNT, CDR2 YENEEA. The CDR3 loop spans 15 amino acids. The CDR3 loop reads CASSLMGGRDYEQFF. In DNA form, the CDR3 reads TGTGCCAGCAGCTTAATGGGCGGGAGGGACTACGAGCAGTTCTTC.

The CDR3 reads CSAARAGSNNEQFF. The DNA of the CDR3 is TGCAGCGCAGCTCGAGCGGGGAGTAACAATGAGCAGTTCTTC. The chain links TRBV29-1 to TRBJ2-1; 7 nucleotides agree with TRBD2. The germline gives CDR1 SQVTM, CDR2 ANQGSEA. Trimming took 7 bases from V and 5 from J; bases not matched to a gene: 11. This CDR3 spans 14 amino acids.

This clonotype was found many times. CDR3 in amino acids: CASSLDDSSYEQYF. The CDR3 region has the DNA TGCGCCAGCAGCCTGGATGACAGTTCCTACGAGCAGTACTTC. The chain joins TRBV5-1 to TRBJ2-7, with D possibly being TRBD1 (5 bases). In germline, CDR1 is SGHRS, CDR2 YFSETQ. Trimming took off 4 bases at V and 1 base at J, with 12 bases between the two ends. This CDR3 has 14 amino acids.

This chain joins TRBV5-1 and TRBJ1-1, with D possibly being TRBD1 (6 bases). Germline V gives CDR1 SGHRS, CDR2 YFSETQ. This CDR3 is 13 amino acids long. Deletions cut 4 bases from V and 3 bases from J, with 10 bases between. CDR3 region: CASSVTGHTEAFF. Written as DNA, the CDR3 is TGCGCCAGCAGCGTCACAGGGCACACTGAAGCTTTCTTT. Together with reference TRBV5-1 and TRBJ1-1, the CDR3 gives the full variable domain: KAGVTQTPRYLIKTRGQQVTLSCSPISGHRSVSWYQQTPGQGLQFLFEYFSETQRNKGNFPGRFSGRQFSNSRSEMNVSTLELGDSALYLCASSVTGHTEAFFGQGTRLTVV.

This clonotype was observed many times. The rearrangement joins TRBV28 to TRBJ2-1; 11 positions agree with TRBD2. Germline assignment: CDR1 MDHEN and CDR2 SYDVKM. The V gene end was trimmed by 1 base and the J gene end by 6 bases; junction bases not matched to a gene: 5. CDR3 length: 16 residues. The CDR3 bases are TGTGCCAGCAGTTTATTAGGGACTAGCGGAAGCAATGAGCAGTTCTTC. It yields the protein CASSLLGTSGSNEQFF. Based on the CDR3 plus reference TRBV28 and TRBJ2-1, the full variable domain is DVKVTQSSRYLVKRTGEKVFLECVQDMDHENMFWYRQDPGLGLRLIYFSYDVKMKEKGDIPEGYSVSREKKERFSLILESASTNQTSMYLCASSLLGTSGSNEQFFGPGTRLTVL.

This clonotype was counted at least ten times. This chain connects TRBV6-1 to TRBJ2-1, with D maybe TRBD2 (7 bases). This CDR3 is 16 amino acids long. V was cut by 4 bases and J by 7 bases, with 20 bases left in between. CDR1 is MNHNS, CDR2 SASEGT, per germline. This chain's CDR3 is CASSVGGRRLFNEQFF. CDR3 nucleotides: TGTGCCAGCAGTGTGGGGGGGCGCCGGTTGTTTAATGAGCAGTTCTTC.

A remark on this clonotype: A much more abundant neighbour one base away suggests this may be a read error. The genes are TRBV19 and TRBJ1-2; a possible D gene is TRBD1 (6 bases). Germline V gives CDR1 LNHDA, CDR2 SQIVND (reference sequence). Trimming took off 7 bases at V and 3 bases at J, with 15 bases between the two ends. This CDR3 contains 14 residues. In DNA, the CDR3 is TGTGCCAGTACCGAGGGGGGGAGAGACTATGGCTACACCTTC. Amino acid sequence: CASTEGGRDYGYTF. The whole variable domain, filled in from reference TRBV19 and TRBJ1-2, reads DGGITQSPKYLFRKEGQNVTLSCEQNLNHDAMYWYRQDPGQGLRLIYYSQIVNDFQKGDIAEGYSVSREKKESFPLTVTSAQKNPTAFYLCASTEGGRDYGYTFGSGTRLTVV.

This clonotype occurred many times. This chain uses TRBV6-1 with TRBJ1-2; 7 nucleotides align to TRBD1. CDR1 MNHNS and CDR2 SASEGT come from the germline V gene. Trimming at V came to 5 bases and at J to 4 bases, leaving 1 base not matched to a gene. The CDR3 runs 12 residues. In DNA, the CDR3 is TGTGCCAGCAGTAAGGGGGCCTATGGCTACACCTTC. Protein sequence: CASSKGAYGYTF.